The sequence of this T cell receptor beta chain was determined in a study of T cells in Graves' hyperthyroidism and ophthalmopathy. Researchers defined stable Graves' hyperthyroidism as no ophthalmopathy progression within 18 months. Among the patients, aged 18 to 65, hyperthyroidism was newly diagnosed and had lasted under 2 months. The study left out patients who had uncontrolled infection, other autoimmune disease, pregnancy or lactation. This clonotype was seen many times. The CDR3 regions of TCR beta were amplified from RNA transcripts. The TCR CDR3 first-round RT-PCR relied on the HTBI primer set. From the multiplex PCR reads, TCRdb called clonotypes with MiXCR, one entry per CDR3 protein. This sample has 300,000 to 350,000 distinct CDR3 sequences, with approximately 22% found just once. The length of the CDR3 is 16 residues. Trimming at V came to 0 bases and at J to 5 bases, leaving 6 bases not matched to a gene. From germline, CDR1 is MDHEN and CDR2 SYDVKM.

The specimen was blood. The sequence derives from a woman aged 45-65 years with Graves' hyperthyroidism. The chain carries TRBV28 and TRBJ2-5; 10 bases match TRBD2. CDR3 amino acids: CASSLWASGSGETQYF. Written as DNA, the CDR3 is TGTGCCAGCAGTTTATGGGCTAGCGGGAGTGGGGAGACCCAGTACTTC.